These T cell receptor beta chains were read from a single sample in a study of Tregs in tolerant kidney transplant recipients. Assay: immunoSEQ multiplex PCR; the TCRdb copy retains only in-frame clones and omits some. The data contain more than 90,000 clones, roughly 93% of them singletons. The specimen comprised CD4+ T cells from blood (PBMCs), sampled 12 months after the transplant. Every receptor here comes from a human patient who received a combined kidney and bone marrow transplant. Part of the T cells may come from the graft donor. Both conserved end residues are part of each CDR3. The order of the fields is J gene, V gene, D gene, clone size, CDR3 protein, CDR3 DNA. D genes are given only for firm matches. For some rows the clone size is stated as once, few or many, or as a class when expanded; others skip it.

TRBJ2-7	TRBV5-8	TRBD1	once	CASSLFGQGSYEQYF	TGTGCCAGCAGCCTTTTCGGACAGGGGTCCTACGAGCAGTACTTC
TRBJ2-7	TRBV27	TRBD1	-	CASSLWRTGGVEQYF	TGTGCCAGCAGTTTATGGAGGACAGGGGGAGTTGAGCAGTACTTC
TRBJ2-3	TRBV9	TRBD2	-	CASSVSGRGGTDTQYF	TGTGCCAGCAGCGTTAGCGGGAGAGGGGGCACAGATACGCAGTATTTT
TRBJ2-2	TRBV10-3	TRBD1	few	CAISASTTGPGELFF	TGTGCCATCAGTGCAAGTACGACAGGGCCCGGGGAGCTGTTTTTT
TRBJ1-2	TRBV28	TRBD1	-	CASSPGTGALTRGGYTF	TGTGCCAGCAGTCCCGGGACAGGGGCCCTTACCCGTGGTGGCTACACCTTC
TRBJ1-2	TRBV6-5	-	-	CASSYPGQYGYTF	TGTGCCAGCAGTTACCCTGGACAGTATGGCTACACCTTC
TRBJ2-5	TRBV10-3	-	-	CAISELDGGPQETQYF	TGTGCCATCAGTGAATTGGACGGGGGGCCCCAAGAGACCCAGTACTTC
TRBJ2-7	TRBV29-1	TRBD2	-	CSFSRGLAGVYEQYF	TGCAGCTTCAGCCGGGGACTAGCGGGAGTCTACGAGCAGTACTTC
TRBJ2-7	TRBV27	-	-	CASSPRGAVDYEQYF	TGTGCCAGCAGCCCTCGGGGAGCGGTCGACTACGAGCAGTACTTC
TRBJ2-3	TRBV27	-	-	CASKTTGLSTDTQYF	TGTGCCAGCAAAACCACAGGGCTCAGCACAGATACGCAGTATTTT
TRBJ2-2	TRBV6-5	-	-	CASRQVNTGELFF	TGTGCCAGCAGACAGGTGAACACCGGGGAGCTGTTTTTT
TRBJ1-6	TRBV6-4	-	-	CASSEQVDSPLHF	TGTGCCAGCAGTGAACAGGTAGATTCACCCCTCCACTTT
TRBJ2-7	TRBV4-1	TRBD1	-	CASSPTVGQGRYEQYF	TGCGCCAGCAGTCCCACTGTGGGACAGGGAAGGTACGAGCAGTACTTC
TRBJ2-7	TRBV19	-	-	CASSIMQGRTYEQYF	TGTGCCAGTAGTATTATGCAGGGTAGAACCTACGAGCAGTACTTC
TRBJ2-1	TRBV28	TRBD2	-	CASSSEAGGPYNEQFF	TGTGCCAGCAGCTCAGAAGCGGGGGGCCCTTACAATGAGCAGTTCTTC
TRBJ2-1	TRBV28	TRBD1	-	CATTAWTGQTYNEQFF	TGTGCCACCACGGCGTGGACAGGGCAAACCTACAATGAGCAGTTCTTC
TRBJ2-7	TRBV4-2	TRBD2	-	CASSQDQGLAGGQSSYEQYF	TGTGCCAGCAGCCAAGATCAGGGACTAGCGGGAGGGCAAAGCTCCTACGAGCAGTACTTC
TRBJ2-2	TRBV7-9	TRBD2	-	CASGSTSGANTGELFF	TGTGCCAGCGGGTCGACTAGCGGGGCTAACACCGGGGAGCTGTTTTTT
TRBJ2-7	TRBV11-3	TRBD2	-	CASSLPGLAIYEQYF	TGTGCCAGCAGCTTACCGGGACTAGCGATTTACGAGCAGTACTTC
TRBJ2-7	TRBV15	-	-	CATSREGRGEQYF	TGTGCCACCAGCAGAGAAGGTCGAGGGGAGCAGTACTTC
TRBJ2-7	TRBV15	-	-	CATSRDGQGHGLEQYF	TGTGCCACCAGCAGAGATGGCCAGGGGCACGGGTTGGAGCAGTACTTC
TRBJ2-1	TRBV11-1	TRBD2	-	CASSRLAGRTYNEQFF	TGTGCCAGCAGCCGACTAGCGGGGCGTACCTACAATGAGCAGTTCTTC
TRBJ2-1	TRBV11-3	-	-	CASSTRTVYNEQLF	TGTGCCAGCAGCACGCGGACAGTGTACAATGAGCAGCTCTTC
TRBJ2-7	TRBV5-1	TRBD1	-	CASSMPYPGQVPYEQYF	TGCGCCAGCAGCATGCCATACCCGGGACAGGTCCCCTACGAGCAGTACTTC
TRBJ2-7	TRBV7-9	TRBD1	-	CASSLRDSGYEQYF	TGTGCCAGCAGCCTCCGGGACAGTGGCTACGAGCAGTACTTC
TRBJ2-7	TRBV18	TRBD2	-	CASSLAGPYEQYF	TGTGCCAGCTCACTAGCGGGGCCCTACGAGCAGTACTTC
TRBJ1-2	TRBV6-5	TRBD1	-	CASSYSYTGVGYGYTF	TGTGCCAGCAGTTACTCTTACACAGGGGTTGGCTATGGCTACACCTTC
TRBJ1-2	TRBV5-6	-	-	CASSLVAVNYGYTF	TGTGCCAGCAGCTTGGTGGCAGTTAACTATGGCTACACCTTC
TRBJ2-7	TRBV4-1	TRBD2	-	CASSHETSGLSEQYF	TGCGCCAGCAGCCACGAGACTAGCGGGTTGAGCGAGCAGTACTTC
TRBJ2-7	TRBV7-3	TRBD1	-	CASSVLRGPPYEQYF	TGTGCCAGCAGCGTCCTCAGGGGGCCCCCCTACGAGCAGTACTTC
TRBJ2-7	TRBV4-1	TRBD2	-	CASSQNLAGEGEQYF	TGCGCCAGCAGCCAAAACCTAGCGGGAGAAGGCGAGCAGTACTTC
TRBJ2-1	TRBV29-1	TRBD2	-	CSPGLLAGGTNEQFF	TGCAGCCCAGGCCTACTAGCGGGAGGGACCAATGAGCAGTTCTTC
TRBJ1-1	TRBV12-5	-	-	CASGPSQGFNTEAFF	TGTGCTAGTGGACCCTCACAGGGCTTTAACACTGAAGCTTTCTTT
TRBJ2-7	TRBV7-2	TRBD1	-	CASSRRQGPSYEQYF	TGTGCCAGCAGCCGTCGACAGGGACCCTCCTACGAGCAGTACTTC
TRBJ1-1	TRBV7-3	TRBD1	-	CASSVTGGRTEAFF	TGTGCCAGCAGCGTGACAGGGGGCCGGACTGAAGCTTTCTTT
TRBJ1-2	TRBV19	TRBD1	-	CASSIIGGQGPGYTF	TGTGCCAGTAGTATAATCGGTGGACAGGGGCCTGGCTACACCTTC
TRBJ2-5	TRBV28	-	few	CASRIQGQETQYF	TGTGCCAGCAGGATACAGGGTCAAGAGACCCAGTACTTC
TRBJ2-5	TRBV5-6	TRBD2	-	CASSLELAGQETQYF	TGTGCCAGCAGCTTGGAACTAGCGGGCCAAGAGACCCAGTACTTC
TRBJ2-7	TRBV18	-	-	CASSPPAKTYEQYF	TGTGCCAGCTCACCACCGGCCAAGACCTACGAGCAGTACTTC
TRBJ2-1	TRBV11-3	-	-	CASSHFMGSPPGGNEQFF	TGTGCCAGCAGCCACTTTATGGGATCACCACCCGGAGGGAATGAGCAGTTCTTC
TRBJ2-5	TRBV4-2	-	-	CASSQPTVQETQYF	TGTGCCAGCAGCCAACCGACAGTCCAAGAGACCCAGTACTTC
TRBJ2-7	TRBV4-2	TRBD2	-	CASSPTSGGDYEQYF	TGTGCCAGCAGCCCTACTAGCGGGGGAGACTACGAGCAGTACTTC
TRBJ1-1	TRBV6-1	-	once	CASNIQENTEAFF	TGTGCCAGCAATATACAGGAGAACACTGAAGCTTTCTTT
TRBJ2-5	TRBV2	TRBD1	-	CASNGDSQETQYF	TGTGCCAGCAATGGGGACAGCCAAGAGACCCAGTACTTC
TRBJ2-7	TRBV5-3	-	-	CARSLRGSGYEQYF	TGTGCCAGAAGCTTGCGAGGGTCCGGCTACGAGCAGTACTTC
TRBJ1-2	TRBV6-1	-	once	CASSGLGGHGYTF	TGTGCCAGCAGTGGCCTGGGAGGCCATGGCTACACCTTC
TRBJ1-2	TRBV5-1	TRBD1	-	CASSYGQANYGYTF	TGCGCCAGCAGCTACGGACAGGCGAACTATGGCTACACCTTC
TRBJ2-7	TRBV6-1	-	few	CASRQERYEQYF	TGTGCCAGCAGACAGGAACGCTACGAGCAGTACTTC
TRBJ2-1	TRBV5-1	TRBD1	-	CASSFLGQSYNEQFF	TGCGCCAGCAGCTTTTTGGGACAGAGCTACAATGAGCAGTTCTTC
TRBJ1-2	TRBV13	-	-	CASSLLDRRPYGYTF	TGTGCCAGCAGCTTATTGGACAGACGGCCCTATGGCTACACCTTC
TRBJ1-2	TRBV30	TRBD1	-	CAWAGQAKGNYGYTF	TGTGCCTGGGCGGGACAGGCAAAGGGGAACTATGGCTACACCTTC
TRBJ2-7	TRBV7-9	-	-	CASSLLSVQGGYEQYF	TGTGCCAGCAGCTTATTGTCGGTCCAGGGAGGTTACGAGCAGTACTTC
TRBJ2-7	TRBV27	TRBD2	-	CASSLAGVGLEQYF	TGTGCCAGCAGTTTAGCGGGAGTTGGACTCGAGCAGTACTTC
TRBJ1-3	TRBV19	TRBD1	-	CASSTSTGGPGNTIYF	TGTGCCAGTAGTACATCCACAGGGGGCCCAGGAAACACCATATATTTT
TRBJ2-3	TRBV7-2	TRBD1	-	CASRPGQGADTQYF	TGTGCCAGCAGACCCGGACAGGGGGCAGATACGCAGTATTTT
TRBJ1-1	TRBV5-5	-	-	CASSLASGAREAFF	TGTGCCAGCAGCCTGGCTTCAGGGGCACGTGAAGCTTTCTTT
TRBJ1-5	TRBV10-3	-	-	CAATPEGGDQPQHF	TGTGCCGCCACCCCAGAGGGAGGGGATCAGCCCCAGCATTTT
TRBJ1-4	TRBV27	-	-	CASSSIGNEKLFF	TGTGCCAGCAGTTCAATCGGTAATGAAAAACTGTTTTTT
TRBJ2-1	TRBV11-2	-	-	CASSLDPQREQFF	TGTGCCAGCAGCTTAGATCCCCAGCGGGAGCAGTTCTTC